This T cell receptor beta chain was sequenced for a study of human T cells and chemical hapten exposure. Background on the study: Alopecia areata, totalis or universalis affected patients, mainly female. Whole-study findings and limits: A positive correlation with patch test score was found for PT1 expanded TCR counts.

Time point reported: pre-sensitization, week 0. The treatment denotes: therapeutic diphenylcyclopropenone sensitization with weekly scalp DPC. MiXCR was run by TCRdb on the RACE reads, yielding one entry per CDR3 protein. Counted here are around 380,000 distinct CDR3 sequences, around 5.5% occurring once; the ten biggest clones make up around 8%. Comment on this clonotype: Antigen specificity is unknown.

The CDR3 has 14 amino acids. V was cut by 2 bases and J by 1 base, with 8 bases left in between. Germline values: CDR1 MNHEY, CDR2 SVGEGT. Material: whole blood, obtained in connection with sensitization to the hapten diphenylcyclopropenone (DPC). The receptor comes from a woman aged 18-29 years with alopecia areata. Some clones in this sample may be carry-over from other donors' samples. The chain has TRBV6-2 or TRBV6-3 and TRBJ1-2; D unclear. The chain's CDR3 is CASSYVGINYGYTF. DNA of the CDR3: TGTGCCAGCAGTTACGTGGGGATTAACTATGGCTACACCTTC.